This passage covers 9 T cell receptor beta chains from one sample sequenced in a study of CD8+ T cells in alopecia areata. The sample's treatment: oral pan-JAK inhibitor, 5-10 mg twice daily. Following RNA extraction, reverse transcription yielded cDNA that acted as the sequencing template. Libraries were prepared by immunoSEQ multiplex PCR; TCRdb keeps only in-frame clonotypes and omits some of them. The repertoire holds hundreds of thousands of clones, with more than 55% as singletons. Here the sequenced sample was CD4+ T cells sorted from blood, taken at approximately week 42, from a patient treated with tofacitinib. These receptors all stem from a human donor with alopecia areata.

V usage is TRBV6-1 and J usage is TRBJ1-5, with a weak D call TRBD1 (6 bases). This CDR3 is built from 17 residues. Trimming took 3 bases from V and 5 from J, leaving 20 bases between them. CDR1 is MNHNS, CDR2 SASEGT, per germline. In nucleotides, the CDR3 is TGTGCCAGCAGTGAGATACCCCCAGGGGCGGCATATCAGCCCCAGCATTTT. This gives the protein CASSEIPPGAAYQPQHF.

As for this clone: With a far larger clone one base away, a read error is the likely cause. This sample includes further DNA sequences coding for the same CDR3. The J gene is TRBJ1-2, the V gene TRBV11-2; a weak D match, TRBD1 (6 bases). The CDR3 covers 13 residues. Per germline, CDR1 SGHAT and CDR2 FQNNGV. V was clipped by 3 bases and J by 2 bases, with 7 bases between them. CDR3 in amino acids: CASSLRGNYGYTF. Here the CDR3 DNA reads TGTGCCAGCAGCTTGAGGGGGAACTATGGCTACACCTTC.

The chain recombines TRBV4-3 with TRBJ2-1; 7 positions agree with TRBD1. With 4 bases clipped from V and 5 bases from J, the junction kept 5 bases outside the gene matches. The germline V gene has CDR1 LGHNA and CDR2 YSLEER. CDR3 length equals 14 residues. CDR3 bases: TGCGCCAGCAGCCCAGTAGACAGGGACAATGAGCAGTTCTTC. The encoded protein is CASSPVDRDNEQFF.

This clone was observed a handful of times. The chain joins TRBV29-1 to TRBJ2-2; no reliable D call. Germline V gene sequence: CDR1 SQVTM, CDR2 ANQGSEA. V was clipped by 3 bases and J by 6 bases, with 8 bases between them. This CDR3 is 12 amino acids long. The CDR3 nucleotides read TGCAGCGTTGACGGTGGGGCCGGGGAGCTGTTTTTT. Amino acid sequence: CSVDGGAGELFF.

The genes are TRBV12-5 and TRBJ2-7, with D perhaps TRBD2 (5 bases). V dropped 4 bases and J dropped 3 bases, with 13 bases sitting between them. The CDR3 has 14 amino acids. The V gene's germline CDR1 is LGHNT and CDR2 FRNRAP. The CDR3 is CASGSRTGNYEQYF. In nucleotides, the CDR3 is TGTGCTAGTGGTTCCCGGACGGGGAACTACGAGCAGTACTTC.

The V call is TRBV15, the J call TRBJ2-5; D unclear. The germline CDR1 and CDR2 sequences are LNHNV and YYDKDF (reference sequence). Between the trimmed V and J ends, which lost 5 bases and 5 bases, there was a span of 18 bases. The CDR3 covers 15 residues. The CDR3 bases are TGTGCCACCAGCCCCTCGTATACCTTGGGGGAGACCCAGTACTTC. Its translation: CATSPSYTLGETQYF.

This clone has just a few counts. This sequence joins TRBV2 and TRBJ1-6, with unresolved D. Germline V gene sequence: CDR1 SNHLY, CDR2 FYNNEI. Trimming removed 4 bases at V and 9 bases at J, with 13 bases between. This CDR3 is 14 amino acids long. The DNA for the CDR3 is TGTGCCAGCAGTGGGTCCCAAAGCGGTTCACCCCTCCACTTT. This sequence encodes CASSGSQSGSPLHF. The variable domain in full, with the rest retrieved from reference TRBV2 and TRBJ1-6, is EPEVTQTPSHQVTQMGQEVILRCVPISNHLYFYWYRQILGQKVEFLVSFYNNEISEKSEIFDDQFSVERPDGSNFTLKIRSTKLEDSAMYFCASSGSQSGSPLHFGNGTRLTVT.

A word on this clone: The conserved closing phenylalanine or tryptophan is absent in this CDR3, likely reflecting a read error. V is TRBV30 and J is TRBJ1-1, with a possible D match to TRBD1 (5 bases). Trimming took 6 bases from V and 0 from J, leaving 17 bases between them. Germline V gene data show CDR1 as GTSNPN and CDR2 as SVGIG (reference sequence). The length of the CDR3 is 15 residues. DNA for the CDR3: TGTGCCTGCCCAATCCCGGGACGGATGAACACTGAAGCTTTCTCT. It yields the protein CACPIPGRMNTEAFS.

The chain joins TRBV7-2 to TRBJ2-2; D uncertain. The V end was cut by 4 bases, the J end by 5 bases, with 11 bases between. Germline lookup yields CDR1 SGHTA and CDR2 FQGNSA. This CDR3 comprises 14 residues. CDR3 in DNA: TGTGCCAGCAGCTCGCGAGTGTGGACCGGGGAGCTGTTTTTT. Residues: CASSSRVWTGELFF.